Reported below is one T cell receptor (beta chain). The record originates from a study of regulatory T cells in long-lasting Graves disease. Stated time point: newly diagnosed GD, antithyroid drugs for less than 3 months. After RNA was extracted from PBMCs, the TCR library was made from it. Building the TCR beta libraries relied on iRepertoire HTBI primers, and CDR3 regions underwent Arm-PCR. In TCRdb, the multiplex PCR reads were re-called with MiXCR into one record per CDR3 protein. This sample has approximately 400,000 distinct CDR3 sequences; 14% to 15% occur once, and the top ten carry 16%. CDR3 length: 13 amino acids. The V end was cut by 1 base, the J end by 7 bases, with 8 bases between. The germline V gene encodes CDR1 SGHRS and CDR2 YFSETQ. A further study also used this sample, focusing on T cells in Graves' hyperthyroidism and ophthalmopathy.

The chain recombines TRBV5-1 with TRBJ1-4; maybe TRBD1 (6 bases). Sequencing was performed on peripheral blood mononuclear cells (PBMCs), taken at new diagnosis, from a patient treated with antithyroid drugs. The clonotype comes from a woman in her 30s with Graves disease. CDR3 in DNA: TGCGCCAGCAGCTTGCAGGGGACTGAAAAACTGTTTTTT. Translating it yields CASSLQGTEKLFF.